The 21 T cell receptor beta chains below come from one sample, sequenced in a study of a mutant IDH1 vaccine in newly diagnosed glioma. The antigens of these receptors remain unknown. Generated by immunoSEQ multiplex PCR, the TCRdb table keeps only in-frame clones and is missing some. There are about 130,000 clones in the sample; around 77% occur only once, and 5% to 6% lies in the top ten. Time point indicated: week 11, during vaccination. One vaccine dose held 300 ug of mutant IDH1 20-mer peptide and came with topical imiquimod. Sequences were derived from PBMCs, sampled from a glioma patient whose treatment included an IDH1 peptide vaccine. These receptors were taken from a man aged 35 to 55 with glioma.

The genes are TRBV2 and TRBJ1-4, with D tentatively TRBD1 (6 bases). The CDR3 runs to 14 residues. Germline CDR1 and CDR2: SNHLY and FYNNEI. Trimming pared 5 bases from V and 0 bases from J, leaving 7 bases between. CDR3 region: CASSKGATNEKLFF. The CDR3 DNA reads as TGTGCCAGCAGTAAGGGGGCAACTAATGAAAAACTGTTTTTT.

This clone has just one count. The V gene is TRBV6-6, the J gene TRBJ1-5; tentatively, D is TRBD1 (5 bases). The germline V gene encodes CDR1 MNHNY and CDR2 SVGAGI (reference sequence). Trimming pared 0 bases from V and 0 bases from J, leaving 6 bases between. This CDR3 contains 15 residues. The CDR3 DNA reads TGTGCCAGCAGTTACTCGGGGGTTAGCAATCAGCCCCAGCATTTT. This sequence encodes CASSYSGVSNQPQHF.

This rearrangement joins TRBV11-3 to TRBJ2-2, with a possible D match to TRBD1 (5 bases). CDR3 length: 15 amino acids. V was pared by 1 base and J by 5 bases, with 11 bases between. Germline V gives CDR1 SGHNT, CDR2 YENEEA. CDR3 residues: CASSLGGAWTGELFF. In DNA, the CDR3 is TGTGCCAGCAGCTTAGGGGGCGCGTGGACCGGGGAGCTGTTTTTT.

The chain couples TRBV19 to TRBJ2-1; D remains ambiguous. This CDR3 is 12 amino acids long. Germline lookup yields CDR1 LNHDA and CDR2 SQIVND (reference sequence). Trimming took 6 bases from V and 8 from J, leaving 11 bases between them. The CDR3 reads CASRARADEQFF. CDR3 in DNA: TGTGCCAGTAGGGCCCGGGCGGATGAGCAGTTCTTC.

The genes are TRBV6-5 and TRBJ1-5; TRBD1 is a possible D gene (5 bases). The CDR3 is 14 residues long. Trimming pared 5 bases from V and 6 bases from J, leaving 14 bases between. Germline-derived CDR1 and CDR2 are MNHEY and SVGAGI. CDR3 protein: CASSEVGVVQPQHF. The CDR3 DNA follows: TGTGCCAGCAGTGAGGTAGGGGTTGTTCAGCCCCAGCATTTT.

The V call is TRBV10-3, the J call TRBJ2-7; either TRBD1 or TRBD2 may fit D (5 bases each). Trimming stripped 10 bases from V and 2 bases from J, with 21 bases between. The CDR3 has 15 amino acids. Germline loops: CDR1 ENHRY, CDR2 SYGVKD. The CDR3 nucleotides are TGTGCCACCCGCCCCCGGGACCAGACAACCTACGAGCAGTACTTC. Translation gives CATRPRDQTTYEQYF.

This clone was recorded many times. The V and J genes are TRBV27 and TRBJ2-2; 12 nucleotides agree with TRBD2. J gave up 6 bases and V 7 bases, and 6 bases lay outside the gene matches. From germline, CDR1 is MNHEY and CDR2 SMNVEV (reference sequence). The CDR3 spans 15 residues. The CDR3 loop is CASKGTSGSAGELFF. DNA of the CDR3: TGTGCCAGCAAAGGGACTAGCGGGTCGGCCGGGGAGCTGTTTTTT.

The chain combines TRBV7-8 with TRBJ1-3, with unresolved D. With 1 base removed from V and 0 bases from J, the gap between germline ends came to 13 bases. The CDR3 runs 17 residues. CDR1 is SGHVS and CDR2 is FQNEAQ in the germline V gene. CDR3 DNA sequence: TGTGCCAGCAGCTTAGGTCGCAGGCCTCTCTCTGGAAACACCATATATTTT. Amino acid sequence: CASSLGRRPLSGNTIYF.

This clone appeared a single time. The genes are TRBV28 and TRBJ1-4; TRBD1 matches at 7 bases. Germline CDR1 and CDR2: MDHEN and SYDVKM. The CDR3 extends over 17 amino acids. The V gene end was trimmed by 2 bases and the J gene end by 5 bases; junction bases not matched to a gene: 11. The CDR3 here is CASSLPHGTAGNEKLFF. CDR3 DNA: TGTGCCAGCAGTTTACCACACGGGACAGCGGGGAATGAAAAACTGTTTTTT.

The chain employs TRBV1 and TRBJ1-4. TRBV1 is a pseudogene locus. The CDR3 runs to 14 residues. The CDR3 DNA reads TGCACCAGCAGCCAATCGAGAGGGAATGAAAAACTGTTTTTT. As protein: CTSSQSRGNEKLFF.

The chain recombines TRBV5-5 with TRBJ2-1, with D possibly being TRBD2 (6 bases). The length of the CDR3 is 16 residues. Trimming removed 4 bases from V and 0 bases from J, with 14 bases in between. Germline values: CDR1 SGHKS, CDR2 YYEKEE (reference sequence). CDR3 loop: CASSATSTSSYNEQFF. The CDR3 DNA reads as TGTGCCAGCAGCGCGACTAGTACGAGCTCCTACAATGAGCAGTTCTTC.

The chain has TRBV5-8 and TRBJ1-5; possibly TRBD1 for D (5 bases). The CDR3 totals 14 residues. The germline V gene has CDR1 SGHTS and CDR2 YDEGEE. Trimming took 0 bases from V and 6 from J, leaving 10 bases between them. The CDR3 loop is CASSLDSGPQPQHF. DNA for the CDR3: TGTGCCAGCAGCTTGGATTCAGGGCCTCAGCCCCAGCATTTT.

The chain has TRBV28 and TRBJ2-5; D gene unclear. CDR1 and CDR2 from the germline V gene are MDHEN and SYDVKM. Trimming cost V 2 bases and J 5 bases, with 12 bases left between them. The CDR3 has 14 residues. DNA for the CDR3: TGTGCCAGCAGTTTACCTGCCCCTCGCGAGACCCAGTACTTC. This sequence encodes CASSLPAPRETQYF.

This clone came up once. The chain employs TRBV30 and TRBJ1-5; D may be TRBD1 (5 bases). V lost 2 bases and J lost 5, with 16 bases in between. Looked up from germline, CDR1 is GTSNPN and CDR2 is SVGIG (reference sequence). The CDR3 covers 15 residues. Here the CDR3 DNA reads TGTGCCTGGAGTAGAGGGGCAGCGGGGGATCAGCCCCAGCATTTT. This codes for CAWSRGAAGDQPQHF.

The genes are TRBV7-8 and TRBJ1-5, with TRBD1 identical over 8 bases. CDR1 and CDR2 from the germline V gene are SGHVS and FQNEAQ. The CDR3 sequence is 18 residues long. The trim removed 5 bases at V and 0 bases at J, leaving 12 bases unmatched. The CDR3 DNA is TGTGCCAGCAGCCCGCTTGGGACAGGAGCAAATAGCAATCAGCCCCAGCATTTT. Protein product: CASSPLGTGANSNQPQHF.

In this sample, this clone turned up once. The gene calls are TRBV5-1 and TRBJ2-2; D is perhaps TRBD2 (5 bases). CDR1 and CDR2 from the germline V gene are SGHRS and YFSETQ. The CDR3 runs 16 residues. V was cut by 0 bases and J by 4 bases, with 13 bases left in between. CDR3 DNA sequence: TGCGCCAGCAGCTTGGAAGGGCTAGCACCCACCGGGGAGCTGTTTTTT. This codes for CASSLEGLAPTGELFF. The full variable domain, rest sourced from reference TRBV5-1 and TRBJ2-2, is KAGVTQTPRYLIKTRGQQVTLSCSPISGHRSVSWYQQTPGQGLQFLFEYFSETQRNKGNFPGRFSGRQFSNSRSEMNVSTLELGDSALYLCASSLEGLAPTGELFFGEGSRLTVL.

This chain uses TRBV25-1 with TRBJ1-6; TRBD1 agrees at 11 bases. The CDR3 has 15 amino acids. Germline CDR1 and CDR2: MGHDK and SYGVNS. Trimming removed 4 bases from V and 8 bases from J; junction bases left unmatched: 4. The CDR3 nucleotides read TGTGCCAGCAGTGTTGGGACAGGGGGGTATTCACCCCTCCACTTT. Protein product: CASSVGTGGYSPLHF.

This rearrangement joins TRBV5-6 to TRBJ1-6; TRBD1 matches 8 bases. The CDR3 runs 16 residues. Germline loops: CDR1 SGHDT, CDR2 YYEEEE. V trimming: 4 bases; J trimming: 7 bases; junction bases outside the gene matches: 10. CDR3 in amino acids: CASSGEAGGPNSPLHF. CDR3 DNA sequence: TGTGCCAGCAGCGGAGAGGCAGGGGGCCCGAATTCACCCCTCCACTTT. The variable domain in full, completed from reference TRBV5-6 and TRBJ1-6, reads DAGVTQSPTHLIKTRGQQVTLRCSPKSGHDTVSWYQQALGQGPQFIFQYYEEEERQRGNFPDRFSGHQFPNYSSELNVNALLLGDSALYLCASSGEAGGPNSPLHFGNGTRLTVT.

The J gene is TRBJ2-7, the V gene TRBV28; 13 bases are shared with TRBD2. The CDR3 sequence is 16 residues long. CDR1 and CDR2 from the germline V gene are MDHEN and SYDVKM. The junction had 3 bases not matched to a gene; V was cut back by 3 bases and J by 1 base. This CDR3 reads CASSFVGLAGSYEQYF. CDR3 DNA sequence: TGTGCCAGCAGTTTTGTGGGACTAGCGGGATCCTACGAGCAGTACTTC. Using reference TRBV28 and TRBJ2-7 for the parts outside the CDR3, the full variable domain is DVKVTQSSRYLVKRTGEKVFLECVQDMDHENMFWYRQDPGLGLRLIYFSYDVKMKEKGDIPEGYSVSREKKERFSLILESASTNQTSMYLCASSFVGLAGSYEQYFGPGTRLTVT.

J is TRBJ2-1 and V is TRBV2; perhaps TRBD2 as D (6 bases). CDR1 and CDR2 (germline): SNHLY, FYNNEI. The ends were cut back, 3 bases at V and 4 bases at J, with 10 bases in the middle. This CDR3 has 14 residues. In DNA form, the CDR3 reads TGTGCCAGCAGTGAGAACGGGGGATACAATGAGCAGTTCTTC. Its translation is CASSENGGYNEQFF.

The chain couples TRBV19 to TRBJ1-1; D call uncertain. The ends were cut back, 5 bases at V and 4 bases at J, with 14 bases in the middle. The germline V gene encodes CDR1 LNHDA and CDR2 SQIVND (reference sequence). CDR3 length: 14 residues. The CDR3 DNA sequence: TGTGCCAGTAGTTTCCGCCGGAGTGGCACTGAAGCTTTCTTT. Translated: CASSFRRSGTEAFF.